Below, 11 T cell receptor beta chains from the same sample are listed, as sequenced in a study of cytomegalovirus exposure and HLA in healthy donors. A multiplex PCR was run with 60 Vbeta primers and 13 Jbeta primers. Sequencing was performed with immunoSEQ multiplex PCR; in TCRdb, only in-frame clones are kept and a portion is missing. The data show around 150,000 clones, 70% to 90% seen once. The sequencing input was PBMCs. The receptors here all came from a woman in her thirties or forties in good health and CMV-seronegative.

The chain joins TRBV11-2 to TRBJ2-7, with D possibly TRBD2 on 5 matching bases. The V end lost 1 base, the J end lost 2 bases, and 12 bases lay between the germline ends. The germline CDR1 and CDR2 sequences are SGHAT and FQNNGV. CDR3 size: 15 residues. CDR3 DNA: TGTGCCAGCAGCTTAGGCGGACTCAATACCTACGAGCAGTACTTC. It codes for CASSLGGLNTYEQYF. The full variable domain, completed using reference TRBV11-2 and TRBJ2-7, is EAGVAQSPRYKIIEKRQSVAFWCNPISGHATLYWYQQILGQGPKLLIQFQNNGVVDDSQLPKDRFSAERLKGVDSTLKIQPAKLEDSAVYLCASSLGGLNTYEQYFGPGTRLTVT.

The V gene is TRBV5-1, the J gene TRBJ2-7, with a tentative D call TRBD2 (5 bases). The ends were cut back, 0 bases at V and 6 bases at J, with 10 bases in the middle. The CDR3 length is 13 residues. Germline CDR1 and CDR2: SGHRS and YFSETQ. The CDR3 DNA follows: TGCGCCAGCAGCTTGGCGGACTCTTTCGAGCAGTACTTC. Translation gives CASSLADSFEQYF.

The J gene is TRBJ2-6, the V gene TRBV6-5, with D maybe TRBD1 (5 bases). V dropped 3 bases and J dropped 4 bases, with 13 bases sitting between them. The germline V gene has CDR1 MNHEY and CDR2 SVGAGI. The CDR3 sequence is 16 residues long. The CDR3 here is CASSYFAGSGANVLTF. In DNA form, the CDR3 reads TGTGCCAGCAGTTATTTCGCAGGGTCCGGGGCCAACGTCCTGACTTTC.

The gene calls are TRBV5-1 and TRBJ2-5; 11 positions agree with TRBD2. The CDR3 totals 16 residues. Losses at the gene ends were 4 bases for V and 5 bases for J; bases not matched to a gene: 10. Per germline, CDR1 SGHRS and CDR2 YFSETQ. CDR3: CASSLNGLAGRETQYF. The CDR3 nucleotides are TGCGCCAGCAGCCTCAACGGACTAGCGGGTCGTGAGACCCAGTACTTC.

The J gene is TRBJ2-3, the V gene TRBV5-1; D may be TRBD1 (6 bases). This CDR3 is 16 amino acids long. V gave up 5 bases and J gave up 5 bases, with 21 bases separating them. In germline, CDR1 is SGHRS, CDR2 YFSETQ. The CDR3 sequence is CASRPSGTTLGDTQYF. Written as DNA, the CDR3 is TGCGCCAGCAGGCCCTCCGGGACAACCTTGGGAGATACGCAGTATTTT. Together with reference TRBV5-1 and TRBJ2-3, the CDR3 gives the full variable domain: KAGVTQTPRYLIKTRGQQVTLSCSPISGHRSVSWYQQTPGQGLQFLFEYFSETQRNKGNFPGRFSGRQFSNSRSEMNVSTLELGDSALYLCASRPSGTTLGDTQYFGPGTRLTVL.

Only one count was recorded for this clone. This chain connects TRBV2 to TRBJ2-5; possibly TRBD2 for D (5 bases). The length of the CDR3 is 13 residues. V shed 7 bases and J shed 7 bases, with 16 bases lying between them. Germline V gene sequence: CDR1 SNHLY, CDR2 FYNNEI. The CDR3 protein is CASKIGDLGTQYF. The CDR3, as DNA: TGTGCCAGCAAAATCGGGGATCTGGGGACCCAGTACTTC.

The chain uses TRBV5-1 and TRBJ1-2; 8 nucleotides match TRBD1. The V and J ends lost 3 bases and 5 bases, in that order; junction bases with no gene match: 9. Germline V lookup: CDR1 SGHRS, CDR2 YFSETQ. The CDR3 contains 15 residues. The CDR3 DNA follows: TGCGCCAGCAGCTCCTCGACAGGGGAGATATATGGCTACACCTTC. It encodes CASSSSTGEIYGYTF.

The chain has TRBV7-9 and TRBJ1-4; D is undetermined. Germline-derived CDR1 and CDR2 are SEHNR and FQNEAQ (reference sequence). The CDR3 has 14 amino acids. Trimming took off 1 base at V and 11 bases at J, with 14 bases between the two ends. DNA of the CDR3: TGTGCCAGCAGCTTAGGGGCAGATGATAGGAAACTGTTTTTT. It codes for CASSLGADDRKLFF.

The chain combines TRBV10-2 with TRBJ1-1; 11 bases are shared with TRBD1. The length of the CDR3 is 16 residues. Germline-derived CDR1 and CDR2 are WSHSY and SAAADI. With V trimmed by 6 bases and J by 4 bases, 10 bases remained unmatched. The CDR3 DNA is TGCGCCAGCAGCGAGGCCTGGGGACAGGGGGTCACTGAAGCTTTCTTT. Its protein is CASSEAWGQGVTEAFF.

This sequence joins TRBV30 and TRBJ1-5; possibly TRBD1 for D (5 bases). The CDR3 covers 12 residues. Germline V gene lookup returns CDR1 GTSNPN and CDR2 SVGIG (reference sequence). Trimming took off 2 bases at V and 6 bases at J, with 8 bases between the two ends. CDR3 sequence reads: CAWSLGGQPQHF. The CDR3, as DNA: TGTGCCTGGAGTTTGGGGGGTCAGCCCCAGCATTTT.

This chain connects TRBV29-1 to TRBJ2-3; 8 bases fit TRBD2. The CDR3 extends over 16 amino acids. The germline CDR1 and CDR2 sequences are SQVTM and ANQGSEA. With V trimmed by 6 bases and J by 3 bases, 14 bases remained unmatched. In DNA, the CDR3 is TGCAGCGTCTTAAGGGGTTCTAGCGGGTGGACAGATACGCAGTATTTT. Amino acid sequence: CSVLRGSSGWTDTQYF.